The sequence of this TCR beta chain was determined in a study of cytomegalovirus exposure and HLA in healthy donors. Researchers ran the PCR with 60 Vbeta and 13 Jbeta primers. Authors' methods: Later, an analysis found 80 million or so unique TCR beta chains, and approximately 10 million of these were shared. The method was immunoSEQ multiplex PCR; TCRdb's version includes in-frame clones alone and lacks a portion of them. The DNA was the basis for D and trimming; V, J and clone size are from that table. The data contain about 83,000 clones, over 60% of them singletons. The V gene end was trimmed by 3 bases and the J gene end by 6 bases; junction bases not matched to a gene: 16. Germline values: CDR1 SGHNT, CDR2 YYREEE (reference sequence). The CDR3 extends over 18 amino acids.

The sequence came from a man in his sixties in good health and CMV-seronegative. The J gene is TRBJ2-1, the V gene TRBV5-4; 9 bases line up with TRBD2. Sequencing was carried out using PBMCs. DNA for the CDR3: TGTGCCAGCAGCTCCCCTGGGAAAGCGGGGGGCCCAATCAATGAGCAGTTCTTC. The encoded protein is CASSSPGKAGGPINEQFF.